These 8 T cell receptor beta chains originate from one sample sequenced in a study of shared clonotypes between healthy human individuals (TCRdb year 2020). Library construction relied on the immunoSEQ multiplex PCR assay. TCRdb holds this immuneACCESS table with in-frame rearrangements only. Some clones are missing; in checked studies, unresolved V genes explain under half, and the rest has no known cause. The sample table holds approximately 340,000 clones, of which around 70% were seen once. Roughly a tenth of the sample is held by the ten biggest clonotypes. What was sequenced was memory CD4+ T cells sorted from blood. The cell subset or site label corresponds to: CD45RA-negative fraction. The receptors shown here come from a man aged 25 to 40 in good health.

This clone was detected only a few times. The chain has TRBV19 and TRBJ2-7; possible D gene TRBD2, 6 bases. With 4 bases removed from V and 0 bases from J, the gap between germline ends came to 7 bases. CDR3 length: 13 amino acids. CDR1 is LNHDA, CDR2 SQIVND, per germline (reference sequence). This chain's CDR3 is CASSRGDSYEQYF. CDR3 nucleotide sequence: TGTGCCAGTAGTAGGGGGGACTCCTACGAGCAGTACTTC. The entire variable domain, with the rest obtained from reference TRBV19 and TRBJ2-7, is as follows: DGGITQSPKYLFRKEGQNVTLSCEQNLNHDAMYWYRQDPGQGLRLIYYSQIVNDFQKGDIAEGYSVSREKKESFPLTVTSAQKNPTAFYLCASSRGDSYEQYFGPGTRLTVT.

This clone was seen only a few times. V is TRBV28 and J is TRBJ1-5; D may be TRBD1 (5 bases). The V end was cut by 7 bases, the J end by 0 bases, with 13 bases between. The germline CDR1 and CDR2 sequences are MDHEN and SYDVKM. This CDR3 region has 15 residues. Written as DNA, the CDR3 is TGTGCCAGCAATTCCGGAGGGGATAGCAATCAGCCCCAGCATTTT. Protein product: CASNSGGDSNQPQHF.

As for this clone: Relative to the germline gene, one junction end is altered; a read error may explain this. The chain uses TRBV11-2 and TRBJ1-1; D is ambiguous. Per the germline V gene, CDR1 is SGHAT and CDR2 is FQNNGV. There are 13 residues in the CDR3. Here the CDR3 DNA reads TGTGCCAGCAGCTTAGAAACATACACTGAAGCTTCCTTT. This sequence encodes CASSLETYTEASF.

This rearrangement joins TRBV11-2 to TRBJ2-1; 10 bases map to TRBD2. Germline V lookup: CDR1 SGHAT, CDR2 FQNNGV. J lost 9 bases, V lost 4 bases, and 15 bases had no gene match. The CDR3 length is 17 residues. The DNA of the CDR3 is TGTGCCAGCAGCTCCACCTCTCTAGCGGGAGTCGGGGGTGAGCAGTTCTTC. Translated, it gives CASSSTSLAGVGGEQFF.

This rearrangement joins TRBV6-5 to TRBJ2-7, with D possibly TRBD2 on 5 matching bases. CDR3 length: 14 amino acids. The germline CDR1 and CDR2 sequences are MNHEY and SVGAGI. With 6 bases removed from V and 5 bases from J, the gap between germline ends came to 17 bases. CDR3 nucleotides: TGTGCCAGCAGCTCGACCGACTACGAGAACGAGCAGTACTTC. This encodes CASSSTDYENEQYF.

This clone appeared a few times. The V and J genes are TRBV28 and TRBJ2-7; D is perhaps TRBD1 or TRBD2 (5 bases each). Looked up from germline, CDR1 is MDHEN and CDR2 is SYDVKM. The V end was cut by 4 bases, the J end by 4 bases, with 17 bases between. This CDR3 comprises 15 residues. The CDR3 protein is CASSSPGTPRYEQYF. CDR3 bases: TGTGCCAGCAGTTCACCCGGGACCCCCAGGTACGAGCAGTACTTC.

This clone was seen just once. The chain uses TRBV6-6 and TRBJ2-2; 8 positions agree with TRBD2. Germline values: CDR1 MNHNY, CDR2 SVGAGI (reference sequence). CDR3 length: 14 residues. V was pared by 8 bases and J by 6 bases, with 8 bases of the junction left unmatched. As DNA, the CDR3 is TGTGCCAGCCGTAGTAGCGGGATTTCCGGGGAGCTGTTTTTT. Translation: CASRSSGISGELFF.

For this clone: Mismatch with germline at one junction end may stem from a read error. The chain employs TRBV7-9 and TRBJ1-5; no clear D. The CDR3 is made up of 12 amino acids. The germline CDR1 and CDR2 sequences are SEHNR and FQNEAQ (reference sequence). CDR3 DNA sequence: TGTGCCAGCGGCTTTAGCAATCAGCCCCAGCATTTT. As protein: CASGFSNQPQHF.